The 17 T cell receptor beta chains below all came from one sample that was sequenced in a study of T cell responses to AZD1222 COVID-19 vaccine. Libraries were prepared by immunoSEQ multiplex PCR; TCRdb keeps only in-frame clonotypes and omits some of them. Altogether roughly 140,000 clones are present, 75% to 90% being singletons, with the ten largest covering about 4%. The sample here was peripheral blood, taken on day 0 of MenACWY control vaccination. The receptors shown here come from an adult in good health.

The V and J genes are TRBV10-2 and TRBJ1-2; 8 bases align to TRBD1. CDR3 length: 16 residues. J was trimmed by 6 bases and V by 7 bases; bases with no gene match: 16. From germline, CDR1 is WSHSY and CDR2 SAAADI. The CDR3 DNA reads as TGCGCCAGCACCTGGACAGGGCCCACGCTATCCGATGGCTACACCTTC. Its translation is CASTWTGPTLSDGYTF.

The J gene is TRBJ1-2, the V gene TRBV6-6, with TRBD1 as a possible D gene (5 bases). The germline CDR1 and CDR2 sequences are MNHNY and SVGAGI (reference sequence). V was pared by 10 bases and J by 7 bases, with 16 bases between. The CDR3 runs 12 residues. CDR3: CATREGDSGYTF. The CDR3 coding sequence is TGTGCCACCCGGGAAGGGGACTCTGGCTACACCTTC.

The chain uses TRBV5-1 and TRBJ2-3; 8 bases line up with TRBD1. The CDR3 consists of 15 residues. J was trimmed by 3 bases and V by 1 base; bases with no gene match: 4. Germline V gives CDR1 SGHRS, CDR2 YFSETQ. The CDR3 DNA reads as TGCGCCAGCAGCTTGACAGGGGGGTCAACAGATACGCAGTATTTT. Its protein is CASSLTGGSTDTQYF.

This clone was observed once. The chain joins TRBV6-1 to TRBJ1-2; a weak D match, TRBD1 (5 bases). The ends were cut back, 0 bases at V and 8 bases at J, with 13 bases in the middle. The CDR3 consists of 14 residues. CDR1 MNHNS and CDR2 SASEGT come from the germline V gene. This CDR3 is CASSEAERGRGYTF. In nucleotides, the CDR3 is TGTGCCAGCAGTGAAGCCGAAAGGGGTCGGGGCTACACCTTC.

The chain links TRBV18 to TRBJ1-1; 10 nucleotides align to TRBD1. The V segment lost 6 bases and the J segment 4 bases; nucleotides outside the gene matches: 8. The germline V gene has CDR1 KGHSH and CDR2 LQKENI. CDR3 length: 15 amino acids. The DNA for the CDR3 is TGTGCCAGCTCGTCCGGGACAGGGGTGGGCACTGAAGCTTTCTTT. Residues: CASSSGTGVGTEAFF. Complete variable domain (other parts from reference TRBV18 and TRBJ1-1): NAGVMQNPRHLVRRRGQEARLRCSPMKGHSHVYWYRQLPEEGLKFMVYLQKENIIDESGMPKERFSAEFPKEGPSILRIQQVVRGDSAAYFCASSSGTGVGTEAFFGQGTRLTVV.

The chain employs TRBV28 and TRBJ1-2; possibly TRBD1 for D (6 bases). The CDR3 runs to 12 residues. V lost 7 bases and J 6 bases, leaving 12 bases between the germline ends. CDR1 is MDHEN, CDR2 SYDVKM, per germline. The CDR3 spells CASMGHHNGYTF. The CDR3 DNA reads as TGTGCCAGCATGGGACACCACAATGGCTACACCTTC.

CDR3 in amino acids: CASSLSYTLRGPILTKNIQYF. The CDR3 coding sequence is TGTGCCAGCAGCCTTTCCTACACCCTCAGGGGGCCGATTCTAACCAAAAACATTCAGTACTTC. The J gene is TRBJ2-4, the V gene TRBV7-7, with TRBD1 matching over 8 bases. The trim removed 5 bases at V and 2 bases at J, leaving 23 bases unmatched. The germline V gene has CDR1 SSHAT and CDR2 FNYEAQ (reference sequence). The CDR3 loop spans 21 amino acids.

The chain has TRBV18 and TRBJ2-1; TRBD2 aligns across 9 bases. Germline CDR1 is KGHSH and CDR2 is LQKENI. The CDR3 runs to 15 residues. Germline trimming cut 1 base from V and 6 bases from J; bases unmatched to any gene: 4. In DNA, the CDR3 is TGTGCCAGCTCACCACGGCGGGGGGGCTCCAATGAGCAGTTCTTC. Translated, it gives CASSPRRGGSNEQFF.

The V gene is TRBV6-4, the J gene TRBJ2-2; D is uncertain. V was shortened by 0 bases and J by 5 bases, with 7 bases between the two germline ends. Germline-derived CDR1 and CDR2 are MRHNA and SNTAGT. The CDR3 loop spans 14 amino acids. CDR3 region: CASSDSTRTGELFF. CDR3 nucleotides: TGTGCCAGCAGTGACTCGACTCGAACCGGGGAGCTGTTTTTT.

The chain carries TRBV23-1 and TRBJ2-3, with 10 bases matching TRBD1. TRBV23-1 is flagged as an ORF with uncertain function. Germline trimming cut 2 bases from V and 2 bases from J; bases unmatched to any gene: 1. This CDR3 region has 15 residues. The CDR3 sequence is CASSQGTGATDTQYF. The CDR3 bases are TGCGCCAGCAGTCAAGGGACAGGGGCCACAGATACGCAGTATTTT.

The V call is TRBV7-2, the J call TRBJ1-5, with 8 nucleotides matching TRBD1. This CDR3 region has 13 residues. V lost 5 bases to trimming and J lost 6 bases; unmatched junction nucleotides: 3. Germline assignment: CDR1 SGHTA and CDR2 FQGNSA. The CDR3 sequence: CASSPDRVQPQHF. CDR3 DNA: TGTGCCAGCAGCCCGGACAGGGTTCAGCCCCAGCATTTT.

The CDR3 here is CAGDRGPYRGYTF. The CDR3 DNA reads TGTGCAGGGGACAGGGGGCCGTACCGAGGCTACACCTTC. This chain uses TRBV6-5 with TRBJ1-2; 12 bases match TRBD1. The CDR3 runs to 13 residues. CDR1 is MNHEY, CDR2 SVGAGI, per germline.

This chain connects TRBV2 to TRBJ1-3, with D unresolved. Per the germline V gene, CDR1 is SNHLY and CDR2 is FYNNEI. The length of the CDR3 is 13 residues. The V and J ends lost 9 bases and 4 bases respectively, with 13 bases between them. CDR3 region: CASLRDAGNTIYF. The DNA for the CDR3 is TGTGCCAGTTTAAGGGATGCCGGAAACACCATATATTTT.

This clone was counted between two and nine times. V is TRBV7-8 and J is TRBJ1-3; D is unresolved. The CDR3 runs 16 residues. CDR1 is SGHVS, CDR2 FQNEAQ, per germline. V lost 1 base and J 2 bases, leaving 12 bases between the germline ends. CDR3 nucleotide sequence: TGTGCCAGCAGCTTAGGACCGGGGAGGGCTGGAAACACCATATATTTT. Protein: CASSLGPGRAGNTIYF.

The chain is built from TRBV6-5 and TRBJ1-2, with D hard to call. Trimming took off 9 bases at V and 1 base at J, with 18 bases between the two ends. Germline CDR1 reads MNHEY; CDR2 reads SVGAGI. The CDR3 totals 15 residues. CDR3 residues: CASSNLRLINYGYTF. Written as DNA, the CDR3 is TGTGCCAGTAGTAACTTAAGGTTGATTAACTATGGCTACACCTTC.

V is TRBV2 and J is TRBJ1-1; 9 nucleotides agree with TRBD1. The V gene end was trimmed by 6 bases and the J gene end by 0 bases; junction bases not matched to a gene: 5. This CDR3 spans 15 amino acids. Germline CDR1 and CDR2: SNHLY and FYNNEI. The CDR3 protein is CASRDRGWLNTEAFF. The CDR3, as DNA: TGTGCCAGCAGGGACAGGGGCTGGTTGAACACTGAAGCTTTCTTT.

As for this clone: The junction departs from germline at one end; a sequencing error may be responsible. V usage is TRBV5-6 and J usage is TRBJ1-4; 7 bases map to TRBD1. The CDR3 has 14 amino acids. Germline-derived CDR1 and CDR2 are SGHDT and YYEEEE. The CDR3 reads CASSLGQLNEKLFF. The CDR3 DNA reads TGTGCCAGCAGTTTGGGACAGCTGAATGAAAAACTGTTTTTT.